Below are 4 T cell receptor beta chains sequenced from a single sample in a study of CD8 T cells in ankylosing spondylitis. TCRdb passed the 5' RACE reads through MiXCR, listing each CDR3 protein once. The profile covers some 350,000 distinct CDR3 sequences, with approximately 15% appearing a single time and 1.1% taken by the ten largest. Source material: blood, either unsorted or a sorted T cell fraction (not recorded which). These receptors originate from a male donor with ankylosing spondylitis or in good health (not recorded which).

This clonotype has at least ten counts. The rearrangement uses TRBV12-3 or TRBV12-4 and TRBJ1-1; weak D call: TRBD1 (6 bases). CDR3 length: 14 amino acids. The germline V and J ends were trimmed by 5 bases and 1 base, with 11 bases remaining between them. The CDR3 is CASSRTGRNTEAFF. The CDR3 DNA sequence: TGTGCCAGCAGTCGAACAGGGAGGAACACTGAAGCTTTCTTT.

The table lists this clonotype with a few counts. The chain's CDR3 is CASRPGTGLTDTQYF. The CDR3 DNA reads as TGTGCCAGCAGGCCCGGGACAGGGCTGACAGATACGCAGTATTTT. This rearrangement joins TRBV5-4 to TRBJ2-3, with 9 bases matching TRBD1. The trim removed 5 bases at V and 3 bases at J, leaving 7 bases unmatched. This CDR3 comprises 15 residues. Germline-derived CDR1 and CDR2 are SGHNT and YYREEE (reference sequence).

This clonotype was counted a few times. This chain joins TRBV7-9 and TRBJ2-1, with D uncertain. Trimming removed 1 base from V and 9 bases from J, with 13 bases in between. The CDR3 is 14 residues long. Germline values: CDR1 SEHNR, CDR2 FQNEAQ (reference sequence). DNA for the CDR3: TGTGCCAGCAGCTTAGAGATACGGAATGGTGAGCAGTTCTTC. Protein product: CASSLEIRNGEQFF.

The gene calls are TRBV10-2 and TRBJ2-5; 10 bases align to TRBD2. Germline V gene sequence: CDR1 WSHSY, CDR2 SAAADI. The trim removed 4 bases at V and 4 bases at J, leaving 3 bases unmatched. This CDR3 is 14 amino acids long. The CDR3 nucleotides are TGCGCCAGCAGTGGAGCGGGAGGGGGAGAGACCCAGTACTTC. This codes for CASSGAGGGETQYF.